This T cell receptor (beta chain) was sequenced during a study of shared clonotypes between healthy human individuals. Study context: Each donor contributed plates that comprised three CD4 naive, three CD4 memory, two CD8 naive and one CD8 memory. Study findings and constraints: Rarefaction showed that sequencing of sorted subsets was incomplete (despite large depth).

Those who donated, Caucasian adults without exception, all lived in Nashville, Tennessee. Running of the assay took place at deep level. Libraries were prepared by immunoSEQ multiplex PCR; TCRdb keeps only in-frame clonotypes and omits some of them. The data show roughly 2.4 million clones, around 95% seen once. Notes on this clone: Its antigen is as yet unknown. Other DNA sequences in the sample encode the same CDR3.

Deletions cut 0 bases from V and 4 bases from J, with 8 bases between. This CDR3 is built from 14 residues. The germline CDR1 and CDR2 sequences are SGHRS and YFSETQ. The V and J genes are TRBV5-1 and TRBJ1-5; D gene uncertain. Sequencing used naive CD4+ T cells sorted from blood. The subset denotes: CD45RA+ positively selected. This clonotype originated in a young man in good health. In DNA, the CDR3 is TGCGCCAGCAGCTTGGGGCCTTCGAATCAGCCCCAGCATTTT. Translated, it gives CASSLGPSNQPQHF.